This T cell receptor beta chain was recovered during a study of cytomegalovirus exposure and HLA in healthy donors. Primers for the PCR totalled 60 Vbeta and 13 Jbeta. Assay: immunoSEQ multiplex PCR; the TCRdb copy retains only in-frame clones and omits some. The sample records around 130,000 clones, less than 75% being singletons. The CDR3 has 15 residues. Germline V gene data show CDR1 as SGHRS and CDR2 as YFSETQ. Losses at the gene ends were 4 bases for V and 2 bases for J; bases not matched to a gene: 6. This receptor was obtained from a woman aged 40 to 50 in good health and CMV-seropositive. The specimen sequenced was PBMCs. V is TRBV5-1 and J is TRBJ2-7, with 10 positions matching TRBD2. The chain's CDR3 is CASSATAGGPYEQYF. CDR3 in DNA: TGCGCCAGCAGCGCCACAGCGGGAGGGCCCTACGAGCAGTACTTC.